The text below deals with one TCR beta chain. Per the authors' pipeline: Reference gene primer amplification gave nucleated cell count estimates. TCRdb keeps only in-frame clones here, not all; method: immunoSEQ multiplex PCR. V and J calls plus clone size are reproduced from that table; the DNA served to infer D and trimming. The sample shows approximately 120,000 clones, more than 85% of them seen only once. The entry originates in a study of blood T cell repertoires in COVID-19. Study in general: Samples taken during acute and convalescent COVID-19 were collected in the United States, Italy and Spain.

The CDR3 has 15 amino acids. Trimming took off 0 bases at V and 6 bases at J, with 15 bases between the two ends. CDR1 and CDR2 from the germline V gene are MGHRA and YSYEKL. Those enrolled in Seattle joined during active infection and were followed longitudinally afterward. This receptor was obtained from a man over 45 with COVID-19, enrolled during active disease. The V call is TRBV4-1, the J call TRBJ2-7; a possible D gene is TRBD1 (6 bases). The source material was peripheral blood. CDR3 region: CASSQDRGPRREQYF. CDR3 in DNA: TGCGCCAGCAGCCAAGACAGGGGACCGCGGCGCGAGCAGTACTTC.